These 32 T cell receptor beta chains were sequenced from one sample in a study of blood T cell repertoires in COVID-19 (dated by TCRdb to about 2020). Receptor libraries were prepared by the immunoSEQ multiplex PCR assay. What TCRdb holds here is the immuneACCESS table cut down to in-frame rearrangements. Part of the clones is not present; checked against another copy, under half of the missing clones reflect an unresolved V gene, and the others are unexplained. The sample table lists 350,000 to 450,000 clones, more than 70% of them with a count of one. Roughly 2% of the sample rests with the top ten. The sample comprised PBMCs or T cells enriched from blood (not recorded which). These receptor sequences come from a man between 35 and 55 years old in a cohort exposed to, infected with or recovered from COVID-19 (not recorded which).

The gene calls are TRBV9 and TRBJ2-7; 9 bases fit TRBD1. There are 16 residues in the CDR3. V lost 3 bases and J lost 5; bases outside the gene matches: 12. CDR1 is SGDLS, CDR2 YYNGEE, per germline. The CDR3 DNA follows: TGTGCCAGCAGCGCGGGAGCGGGACAGGGTCGGGACGAGCAGTACTTC. Protein product: CASSAGAGQGRDEQYF.

This chain uses TRBV19 with TRBJ1-5; 8 bases map to TRBD1. The length of the CDR3 is 14 residues. The V segment lost 7 bases and the J segment 4 bases; nucleotides outside the gene matches: 6. Germline CDR1 reads LNHDA; CDR2 reads SQIVND (reference sequence). The CDR3 sequence is CASKGTGLNQPQHF. The CDR3 region has the DNA TGTGCCAGTAAGGGGACAGGACTGAATCAGCCCCAGCATTTT.

The J gene is TRBJ2-4, the V gene TRBV30, with TRBD2 as a possible D gene (6 bases). V lost 2 bases and J lost 5, with 10 bases in between. The CDR3 spans 13 residues. Germline V CDR1 and CDR2: GTSNPN, SVGIG (reference sequence). This CDR3 is CAWSYRRENIQYF. The CDR3 nucleotides read TGTGCCTGGAGTTACCGGAGGGAAAACATTCAGTACTTC.

The chain joins TRBV3-1 (or the pseudogene TRBV3-2) to TRBJ1-6; 9 positions match TRBD1. The CDR3 extends over 16 amino acids. V lost 0 bases to trimming and J lost 9 bases; unmatched junction nucleotides: 6. Germline CDR1 LGHDT, CDR2 YNNKEL (reference sequence). The CDR3 nucleotides read TGTGCCAGCAGCCAAGATTCGACAGGGGGTCGTTCACCCCTCCACTTT. Its protein is CASSQDSTGGRSPLHF.

V gene TRBV2 combines with J gene TRBJ1-4; D gene unclear. The CDR3 is made up of 15 amino acids. Germline CDR1 and CDR2: SNHLY and FYNNEI. Trimming left V 7 bases short and J 0 bases short, with 12 bases between. The CDR3 region is CASIPTRATNEKLFF. For the CDR3, the DNA is TGTGCCAGCATACCGACAAGAGCAACTAATGAAAAACTGTTTTTT.

The genes are TRBV10-3 and TRBJ2-3, with 8 nucleotides matching TRBD2. After removal of 9 bases from V and 3 bases from J, the junction contained 11 bases not matched to a gene. The CDR3 covers 15 residues. CDR1 and CDR2 (germline): ENHRY, SYGVKD. The CDR3 region has the DNA TGTGCCATTGCCCGGGAGGGACAAAGAACAGATACGCAGTATTTT. It codes for CAIAREGQRTDTQYF.

V is TRBV3-1 (or the pseudogene TRBV3-2) and J is TRBJ2-7; 7 bases line up with TRBD2. This CDR3 contains 15 residues. V lost 1 base to trimming and J lost 5 bases; unmatched junction nucleotides: 8. CDR1 LGHDT and CDR2 YNNKEL come from the germline V gene (reference sequence). The chain's CDR3 is CASSQVASGGHEQYF. DNA for the CDR3: TGTGCCAGCAGCCAAGTCGCTAGCGGCGGCCACGAGCAGTACTTC.

The chain joins TRBV5-1 to TRBJ2-1; D gene ambiguous. Trimming left V 4 bases short and J 7 bases short, with 9 bases between. The CDR3 runs 12 residues. Germline V gene data show CDR1 as SGHRS and CDR2 as YFSETQ. The CDR3 spells CASSAPSNEQFF. The CDR3 bases are TGCGCCAGCAGCGCGCCTAGTAATGAGCAGTTCTTC.

The J gene is TRBJ1-2, the V gene TRBV29-1, with 9 bases aligning to TRBD1. CDR1 is SQVTM, CDR2 ANQGSEA, per germline. The CDR3 covers 14 residues. After removal of 4 bases from V and 6 bases from J, the junction contained 9 bases not matched to a gene. CDR3 region: CSVGSGTGSDGYTF. The CDR3 nucleotides are TGCAGCGTTGGATCCGGGACAGGGTCTGATGGCTACACCTTC.

This clone has just one count. V usage is TRBV27 and J usage is TRBJ2-1, with 7 nucleotides matching TRBD2. Germline lookup yields CDR1 MNHEY and CDR2 SMNVEV (reference sequence). The CDR3 is 15 amino acids. Trimming cost V 2 bases and J 1 base; bases outside gene matches: 2. DNA for the CDR3: TGTGCCAGCAGTTTAGACGGGAGGTCCTACAATGAGCAGTTCTTC. This translates into CASSLDGRSYNEQFF.

The CDR3 DNA is TGTGCCAGCAGCTTAGCGGCTGCGGGAGGAAACGAGCAGTACTTC. Translating it yields CASSLAAAGGNEQYF. The chain links TRBV7-2 to TRBJ2-7; 8 bases fit TRBD2. This CDR3 spans 15 amino acids. Germline trimming cut 0 bases from V and 5 bases from J; bases unmatched to any gene: 6. The germline V gene has CDR1 SGHTA and CDR2 FQGNSA.

This clone has just one count. The chain links TRBV30 to TRBJ1-1, with TRBD1 identical over 7 bases. Germline V gene lookup returns CDR1 GTSNPN and CDR2 SVGIG (reference sequence). This CDR3 has 13 residues. The trim removed 5 bases at V and 1 base at J, leaving 4 bases unmatched. This CDR3 reads CAWDRAGNTEAFF. The CDR3 DNA reads TGTGCCTGGGACAGGGCCGGGAACACTGAAGCTTTCTTT. Full variable domain (remainder filled in from reference TRBV30 and TRBJ1-1): SQTIHQWPATLVQPVGSPLSLECTVEGTSNPNLYWYRQAAGRGLQLLFYSVGIGQISSEVPQNLSASRPQDRQFILSSKKLLLSDSGFYLCAWDRAGNTEAFFGQGTRLTVV.

The chain recombines TRBV3-1 (or the pseudogene TRBV3-2) with TRBJ1-1, with 8 bases lining up with TRBD1. The CDR3 is 18 amino acids. J gave up 0 bases and V 4 bases, and 13 bases lay outside the gene matches. Germline loops: CDR1 LGHDT, CDR2 YNNKEL (reference sequence). CDR3 protein: CASSPSTGTGPMNTEAFF. The CDR3 DNA sequence: TGTGCCAGCAGCCCATCTACCGGGACAGGACCCATGAACACTGAAGCTTTCTTT.

The chain recombines TRBV28 with TRBJ2-7; 11 bases align to TRBD2. Per the germline V gene, CDR1 is MDHEN and CDR2 is SYDVKM. V lost 7 bases, J lost 3 bases, and 11 bases stayed unmatched. The CDR3 length is 16 residues. CDR3 in amino acids: CASNNPGLAVDYEQYF. The CDR3 DNA is TGTGCCAGCAATAACCCGGGACTAGCGGTTGACTACGAGCAGTACTTC.

The rearrangement links TRBV6-5 to TRBJ1-5, with 8 bases identical to TRBD1. The J segment lost 11 bases and the V segment lost 5 bases, leaving 11 bases of the junction unmatched. Germline CDR1 MNHEY, CDR2 SVGAGI. The CDR3 runs to 14 residues. CDR3 in amino acids: CASSRQGLGSAQHF. The CDR3 DNA follows: TGTGCCAGCAGTAGACAGGGGTTGGGATCAGCCCAGCATTTT.

The table lists this clone with a few counts. The chain is built from TRBV7-3 and TRBJ2-7, with D perhaps matching TRBD1 (6 bases). Germline loops: CDR1 SGHTA, CDR2 FQGTGA. The CDR3 covers 15 residues. The V end lost 5 bases, the J end lost 6 bases, and 20 bases lay between the germline ends. The CDR3 reads CASSLQGTGGSEQYF. The CDR3 bases are TGTGCCAGCAGCCTACAGGGAACTGGTGGCTCCGAGCAGTACTTC.

This clone was picked up a small number of times. The chain uses TRBV6-1 and TRBJ1-2, with D perhaps TRBD1 (6 bases). Trimming took off 2 bases at V and 7 bases at J, with 14 bases between the two ends. This CDR3 is 14 amino acids long. Germline CDR1 and CDR2: MNHNS and SASEGT. The CDR3 region is CASSEQGGRSGYTF. The CDR3 DNA follows: TGTGCCAGCAGTGAACAAGGGGGAAGGAGTGGCTACACCTTC.

This clone was found once. The V call is TRBV28, the J call TRBJ1-2, with TRBD1 as a possible D gene (6 bases). Germline-derived CDR1 and CDR2 are MDHEN and SYDVKM. Trimming took 6 bases from V and 6 from J, leaving 14 bases between them. The CDR3 contains 13 residues. CDR3 DNA sequence: TGTGCCAGCAGATTACAGGGTGTTCATGGCTACACCTTC. It encodes CASRLQGVHGYTF.

V and J are TRBV7-6 and TRBJ2-3; D not resolved. V was shortened by 3 bases and J by 3 bases, with 16 bases between the two germline ends. CDR3 size: 16 residues. CDR1 is SGHVS, CDR2 FNYEAQ, per germline. The CDR3 loop reads CASSFLGNYGTDTQYF. The CDR3 DNA sequence: TGTGCCAGCAGCTTCCTCGGAAACTATGGTACAGATACGCAGTATTTT.

This clone was counted only a few times. The chain joins TRBV2 to TRBJ2-1, with 10 bases identical to TRBD2. Trimming cost V 6 bases and J 2 bases; bases outside gene matches: 7. The CDR3 spans 16 residues. Germline values: CDR1 SNHLY, CDR2 FYNNEI. The CDR3 DNA reads TGTGCCAGCAGCGCCGGACTAGCGGACACCTACAATGAGCAGTTCTTC. Protein: CASSAGLADTYNEQFF.

This sequence joins TRBV20-1 and TRBJ2-7; no clear D. From germline, CDR1 is DFQATT and CDR2 SNEGSKA (reference sequence). Trimming shortened V by 3 bases and J by 4 bases, and 7 bases separated the two germline ends. The CDR3 runs to 11 residues. Written as DNA, the CDR3 is TGCAGTGCTAGTTGGCTTTACGAGCAGTACTTC. Translated: CSASWLYEQYF.

This chain joins TRBV2 and TRBJ1-6; D might be TRBD1 (6 bases). There are 13 residues in the CDR3. The V end was cut by 5 bases, the J end by 5 bases, with 7 bases between. Germline CDR1 and CDR2: SNHLY and FYNNEI. CDR3 coding DNA: TGTGCCAGCAGTCCAGGGGATAATTCACCCCTCCACTTT. Translated: CASSPGDNSPLHF.

This chain uses TRBV10-3 with TRBJ1-5; 10 positions match TRBD1. V lost 6 bases and J lost 11; bases outside the gene matches: 10. CDR1 is ENHRY and CDR2 is SYGVKD in the germline V gene. The CDR3 has 14 amino acids. CDR3 residues: CAISPGTGEEAQHF. As DNA, the CDR3 is TGTGCCATCAGCCCAGGGACAGGGGAGGAGGCCCAGCATTTT.

The gene calls are TRBV14 and TRBJ2-7; 7 bases are a match to TRBD1. The CDR3 is 14 amino acids. Germline V CDR1 and CDR2: SGHDN, FVKESK. After removal of 6 bases from V and 5 bases from J, the junction contained 10 bases not matched to a gene. DNA for the CDR3: TGTGCCAGCAGGAAGACAGGGTCTCGGGACGAGCAGTACTTC. This sequence encodes CASRKTGSRDEQYF.

This chain connects TRBV14 to TRBJ2-5; D may be TRBD2 (5 bases). V lost 4 bases, J lost 2 bases, and 17 bases lay in between. CDR1 and CDR2 from the germline V gene are SGHDN and FVKESK. This CDR3 spans 16 amino acids. Here the CDR3 DNA reads TGTGCCAGCAGCCCCATGCCAGCGGTGACGCAAGAGACCCAGTACTTC. Protein product: CASSPMPAVTQETQYF.

This clone was picked up one time. This chain connects TRBV7-9 to TRBJ2-2; the match to TRBD2 covers 8 bases. The CDR3 runs to 16 residues. The V gene's germline CDR1 is SEHNR and CDR2 FQNEAQ (reference sequence). J lost 6 bases, V lost 5 bases, and 11 bases had no gene match. The CDR3 reads CASSPPGTRFAGELFF. CDR3 nucleotides: TGTGCCAGCAGCCCCCCCGGGACTAGATTCGCCGGGGAGCTGTTTTTT.

This chain uses TRBV5-1 with TRBJ1-2, with D hard to call. V lost 0 bases and J 3 bases, leaving 12 bases between the germline ends. Germline V lookup: CDR1 SGHRS, CDR2 YFSETQ. The CDR3 extends over 15 amino acids. The CDR3 nucleotides read TGCGCCAGCAGCTTGGAAGGGAGGAAAGACTATGGCTACACCTTC. Encoded protein: CASSLEGRKDYGYTF.

The chain is built from TRBV2 and TRBJ2-7; 10 nucleotides agree with TRBD2. Trimming cost V 6 bases and J 5 bases; bases outside gene matches: 7. Germline values: CDR1 SNHLY, CDR2 FYNNEI. The CDR3 is made up of 14 amino acids. Here the CDR3 reads CASRILAGVHEQYF. The CDR3 DNA follows: TGTGCCAGCAGGATTCTAGCGGGAGTCCACGAGCAGTACTTC. Full variable domain (outside the CDR3, taken from reference TRBV2 and TRBJ2-7): EPEVTQTPSHQVTQMGQEVILRCVPISNHLYFYWYRQILGQKVEFLVSFYNNEISEKSEIFDDQFSVERPDGSNFTLKIRSTKLEDSAMYFCASRILAGVHEQYFGPGTRLTVT.

The rearrangement uses TRBV27 and TRBJ1-1, with D maybe TRBD1 (5 bases). Looked up from germline, CDR1 is MNHEY and CDR2 is SMNVEV (reference sequence). Trimming took 1 base from V and 0 from J, leaving 9 bases between them. CDR3 length equals 15 residues. CDR3 residues: CASSLLGGMNTEAFF. DNA for the CDR3: TGTGCCAGCAGTTTATTGGGGGGAATGAACACTGAAGCTTTCTTT.

The chain carries TRBV7-9 and TRBJ1-6; D ambiguous. The CDR3 runs 13 residues. The germline V and J ends were trimmed by 5 bases and 10 bases, with 12 bases remaining between them. Per germline, CDR1 SEHNR and CDR2 FQNEAQ (reference sequence). CDR3 bases: TGTGCCAGCAGCCTCCCACTAGAGTCACCCCTCCACTTT. Translated, it gives CASSLPLESPLHF.

The chain couples TRBV12-5 to TRBJ2-2; 13 nucleotides agree with TRBD2. The germline V gene has CDR1 LGHNT and CDR2 FRNRAP. The CDR3 sequence is 17 residues long. The V gene end was trimmed by 0 bases and the J gene end by 5 bases; junction bases not matched to a gene: 3. CDR3 nucleotides: TGTGCTAGTGGTTTGGTGGGGACTAGCGGGACTACCGGGGAGCTGTTTTTT. This codes for CASGLVGTSGTTGELFF. Full variable domain (missing parts from reference TRBV12-5 and TRBJ2-2): DARVTQTPRHKVTEMGQEVTMRCQPILGHNTVFWYRQTMMQGLELLAYFRNRAPLDDSGMPKDRFSAEMPDATLATLKIQPSEPRDSAVYFCASGLVGTSGTTGELFFGEGSRLTVL.

The chain links TRBV5-1 to TRBJ2-3; 11 bases match TRBD2. The CDR3 totals 15 residues. With V trimmed by 4 bases and J by 4 bases, 5 bases remained unmatched. Per the germline V gene, CDR1 is SGHRS and CDR2 is YFSETQ. The CDR3 sequence is CASSPETSGADTQYF. CDR3 coding DNA: TGCGCCAGCAGCCCCGAGACTAGCGGGGCAGATACGCAGTATTTT.